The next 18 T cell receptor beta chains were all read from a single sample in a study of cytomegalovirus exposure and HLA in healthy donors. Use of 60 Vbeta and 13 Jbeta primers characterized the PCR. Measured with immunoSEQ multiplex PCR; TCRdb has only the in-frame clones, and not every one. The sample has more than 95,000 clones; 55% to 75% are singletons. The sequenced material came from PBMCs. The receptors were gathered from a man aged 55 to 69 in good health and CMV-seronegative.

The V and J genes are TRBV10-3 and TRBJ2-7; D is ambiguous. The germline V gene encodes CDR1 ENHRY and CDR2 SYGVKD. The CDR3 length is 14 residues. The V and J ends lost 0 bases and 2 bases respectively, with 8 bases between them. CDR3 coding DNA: TGTGCCATCAGTGAGTCTGGCCTGACCTACGAGCAGTACTTC. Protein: CAISESGLTYEQYF.

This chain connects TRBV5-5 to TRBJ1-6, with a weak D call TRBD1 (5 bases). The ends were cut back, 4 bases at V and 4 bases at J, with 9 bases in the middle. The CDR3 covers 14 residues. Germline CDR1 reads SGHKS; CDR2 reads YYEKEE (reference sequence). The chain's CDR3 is CASSPDSYNSPLHF. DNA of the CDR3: TGTGCCAGCAGCCCCGACAGTTATAATTCACCCCTCCACTTT.

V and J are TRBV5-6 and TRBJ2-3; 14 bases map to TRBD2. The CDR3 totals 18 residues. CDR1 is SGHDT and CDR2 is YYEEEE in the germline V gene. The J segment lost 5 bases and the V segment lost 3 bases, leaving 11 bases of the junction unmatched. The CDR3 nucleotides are TGTGCCAGCAGCTCAACAAGACTAGCGGGAGGGGGGGTAGATACGCAGTATTTT. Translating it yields CASSSTRLAGGGVDTQYF.

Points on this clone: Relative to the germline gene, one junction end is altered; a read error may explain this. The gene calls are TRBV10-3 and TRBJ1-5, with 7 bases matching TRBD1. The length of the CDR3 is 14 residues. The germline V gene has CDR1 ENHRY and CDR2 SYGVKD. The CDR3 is CAISDGQGGQPQRF. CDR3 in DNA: TGTGCCATCAGTGATGGGCAGGGGGGTCAGCCCCAGCGTTTT.

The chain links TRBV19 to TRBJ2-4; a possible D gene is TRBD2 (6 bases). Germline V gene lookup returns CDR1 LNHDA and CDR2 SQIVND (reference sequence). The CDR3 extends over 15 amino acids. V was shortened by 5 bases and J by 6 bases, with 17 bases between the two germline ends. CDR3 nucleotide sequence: TGTGCCAGTAGTTCCCCCCACGGGGGAGGAAACATTCAGTACTTC. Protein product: CASSSPHGGGNIQYF.

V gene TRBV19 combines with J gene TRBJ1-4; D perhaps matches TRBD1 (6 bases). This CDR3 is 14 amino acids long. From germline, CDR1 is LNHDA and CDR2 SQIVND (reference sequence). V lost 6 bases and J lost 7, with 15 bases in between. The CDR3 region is CASSGGLFGEKLFF. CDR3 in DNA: TGTGCCAGTAGCGGGGGGCTCTTTGGTGAAAAACTGTTTTTT.

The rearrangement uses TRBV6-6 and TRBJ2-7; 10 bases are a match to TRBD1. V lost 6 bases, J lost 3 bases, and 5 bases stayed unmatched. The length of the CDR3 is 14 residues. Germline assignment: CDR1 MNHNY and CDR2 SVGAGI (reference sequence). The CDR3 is CASSKDRGLYEQYF. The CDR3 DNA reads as TGTGCCAGCAGCAAAGACAGGGGGCTCTACGAGCAGTACTTC.

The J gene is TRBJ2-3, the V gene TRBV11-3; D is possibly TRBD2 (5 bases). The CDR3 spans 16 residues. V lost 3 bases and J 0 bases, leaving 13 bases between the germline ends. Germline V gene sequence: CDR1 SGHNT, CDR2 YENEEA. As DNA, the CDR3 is TGTGCCAGCAGCTTGAGAGGGAGTACAAGCACAGATACGCAGTATTTT. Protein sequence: CASSLRGSTSTDTQYF.

CDR3 sequence: CASSDTSGAAGEQYF. The CDR3 nucleotides are TGTGCCAGCAGTGATACTAGCGGGGCGGCCGGGGAGCAGTACTTC. The rearrangement uses TRBV2 and TRBJ2-7; TRBD2 agrees at 10 bases. The V and J ends lost 3 bases and 7 bases, in that order; junction bases with no gene match: 9. Per the germline V gene, CDR1 is SNHLY and CDR2 is FYNNEI. CDR3 size: 15 residues.

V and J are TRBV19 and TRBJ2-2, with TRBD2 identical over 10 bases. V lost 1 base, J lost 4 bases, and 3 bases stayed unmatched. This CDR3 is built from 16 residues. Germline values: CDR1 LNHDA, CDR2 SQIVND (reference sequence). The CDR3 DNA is TGTGCCAGTAGTATAGTGAGCGGGGGGGGCACCGGGGAGCTGTTTTTT. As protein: CASSIVSGGGTGELFF.

CDR3 in DNA: TGTGCCAGCTCACCACTAGCGGGAGGGCCCGGGGGCTACGAGCAGTACTTC. This encodes CASSPLAGGPGGYEQYF. This chain connects TRBV18 to TRBJ2-7; TRBD2 matches 11 bases. V lost 1 base, J lost 3 bases, and 8 bases stayed unmatched. The CDR3 consists of 17 residues. Germline V gives CDR1 KGHSH, CDR2 LQKENI.

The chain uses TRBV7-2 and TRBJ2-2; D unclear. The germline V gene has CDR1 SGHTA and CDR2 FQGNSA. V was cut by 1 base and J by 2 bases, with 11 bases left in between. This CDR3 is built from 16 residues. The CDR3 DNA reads TGTGCCAGCAGCTTAGGAGGTTTACCCAACACCGGGGAGCTGTTTTTT. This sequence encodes CASSLGGLPNTGELFF.

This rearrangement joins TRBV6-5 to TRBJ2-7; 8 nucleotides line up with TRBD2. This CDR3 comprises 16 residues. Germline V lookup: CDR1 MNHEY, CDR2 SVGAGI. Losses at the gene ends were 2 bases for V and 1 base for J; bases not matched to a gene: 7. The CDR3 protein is CASSYGTSDRSYEQYF. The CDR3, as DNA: TGTGCCAGCAGTTACGGGACTAGTGATCGGTCCTACGAGCAGTACTTC.

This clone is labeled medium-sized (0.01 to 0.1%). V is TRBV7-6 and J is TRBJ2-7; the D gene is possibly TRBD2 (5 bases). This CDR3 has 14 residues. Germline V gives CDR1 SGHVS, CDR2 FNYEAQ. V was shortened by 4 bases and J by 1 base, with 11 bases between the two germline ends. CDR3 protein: CASSSGVSSYEQYF. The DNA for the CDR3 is TGTGCCAGCAGCTCCGGGGTGAGTTCCTACGAGCAGTACTTC.

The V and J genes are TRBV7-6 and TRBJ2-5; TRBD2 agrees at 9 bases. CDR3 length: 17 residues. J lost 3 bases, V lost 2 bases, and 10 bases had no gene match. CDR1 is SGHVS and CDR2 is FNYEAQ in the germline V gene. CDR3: CASSLSFELAGKETQYF. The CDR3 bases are TGTGCCAGCAGCTTAAGCTTCGAGCTAGCGGGGAAAGAGACCCAGTACTTC.

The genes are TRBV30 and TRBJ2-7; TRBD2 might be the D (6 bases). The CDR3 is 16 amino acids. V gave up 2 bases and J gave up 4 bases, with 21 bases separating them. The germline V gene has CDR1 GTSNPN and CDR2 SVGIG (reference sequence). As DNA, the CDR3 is TGTGCCTGGAGTCAAATCGGGGACTGGGAAAGATACGAGCAGTACTTC. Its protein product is CAWSQIGDWERYEQYF.

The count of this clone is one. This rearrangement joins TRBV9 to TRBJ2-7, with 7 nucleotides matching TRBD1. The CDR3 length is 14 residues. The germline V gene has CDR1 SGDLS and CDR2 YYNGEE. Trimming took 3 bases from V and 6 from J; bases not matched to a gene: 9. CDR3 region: CASSAGGQPFEQYF. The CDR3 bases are TGTGCCAGCAGCGCAGGGGGACAGCCCTTCGAGCAGTACTTC. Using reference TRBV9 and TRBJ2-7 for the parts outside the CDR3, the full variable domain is DSGVTQTPKHLITATGQRVTLRCSPRSGDLSVYWYQQSLDQGLQFLIQYYNGEERAKGNILERFSAQQFPDLHSELNLSSLELGDSALYFCASSAGGQPFEQYFGPGTRLTVT.

CDR3 protein: CASRLPSTANTGELFF. CDR3 nucleotides: TGCGCCAGCAGGTTACCATCGACAGCTAACACCGGGGAGCTGTTTTTT. J is TRBJ2-2 and V is TRBV5-1, with TRBD1 as a possible D gene (5 bases). This CDR3 is built from 16 residues. V was trimmed by 5 bases and J by 2 bases, leaving 16 bases between them. The germline V gene has CDR1 SGHRS and CDR2 YFSETQ.